This TCR beta chain was identified in a study of long-term antiretroviral therapy in people with HIV. Study-wide results and limits: Dominant in the repertoire at all time points were clones expanded before ART. ART preceded a rise in diversity that nonetheless stayed lower than in transplant donor controls. HIV repertoires spanned tighter CDR3 length ranges than controls did.

Survey-level resolution applied to immunoSEQ assay v3.0. It was 40,000-50,000 T-cell genomes per sample that sequencing targeted. Measured with immunoSEQ multiplex PCR; TCRdb has only the in-frame clones, and not every one. The table lists 15,000 to 20,000 clones, 79% of them singletons. About this clone: Its antigen is not identified.

This CDR3 is 16 amino acids long. Trimming stripped 0 bases from V and 1 base from J, with 13 bases between. CDR1 SGHNT and CDR2 YENEEA come from the germline V gene. Sequencing was performed on unsorted PBMCs, taken 2.3 years after starting antiretroviral therapy. The clonotype comes from a woman aged 40 to 49 with HIV. This sequence joins TRBV11-3 and TRBJ2-7; D is perhaps TRBD1 or TRBD2 (6 bases each). The CDR3 sequence is CASSLEWGAPSYEQYF. CDR3 coding DNA: TGTGCCAGCAGCTTAGAGTGGGGGGCACCGTCCTACGAGCAGTACTTC.